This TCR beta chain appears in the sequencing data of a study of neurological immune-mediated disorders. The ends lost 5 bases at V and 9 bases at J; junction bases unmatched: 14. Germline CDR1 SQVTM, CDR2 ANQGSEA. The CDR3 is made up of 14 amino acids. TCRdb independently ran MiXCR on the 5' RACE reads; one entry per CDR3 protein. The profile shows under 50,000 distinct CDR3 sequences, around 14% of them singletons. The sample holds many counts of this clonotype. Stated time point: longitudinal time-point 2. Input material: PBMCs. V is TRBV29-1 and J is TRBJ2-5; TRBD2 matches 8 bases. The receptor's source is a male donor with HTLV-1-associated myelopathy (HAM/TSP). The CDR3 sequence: CSVFSAGVRRAQYF. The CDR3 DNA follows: TGCAGCGTTTTTTCAGCGGGGGTGAGAAGGGCCCAGTACTTC.